The 23 T cell receptor beta chains in this list originate from one sample, sequenced in a study of cytomegalovirus exposure and HLA in healthy donors. The method was immunoSEQ multiplex PCR; TCRdb's version includes in-frame clones alone and lacks a portion of them. Seen here are 150,000 to 200,000 clones, more than 75% observed once, and the top ten hold roughly 6.6%. Sequenced input: PBMCs. Receptors were obtained from a man aged 25-45 years in good health and CMV-seropositive.

This clone was detected only once. This rearrangement joins TRBV2 to TRBJ1-2; D unresolved. The germline CDR1 and CDR2 sequences are SNHLY and FYNNEI. V lost 5 bases, J lost 1 base, and 8 bases lay in between. The CDR3 has 13 residues. The CDR3 nucleotides read TGTGCCAGCAGTCCAACACATAACTATGGCTACACCTTC. Translation: CASSPTHNYGYTF.

This clone was counted only a few times. CDR3 loop: CSVDGNPYGYTF. Here the CDR3 DNA reads TGCAGCGTTGATGGGAATCCCTATGGCTACACCTTC. The V and J genes are TRBV29-1 and TRBJ1-2; D not certain. The CDR3 contains 12 residues. Between the trimmed V and J ends, which lost 3 bases and 4 bases, there was a span of 9 bases. In germline, CDR1 is SQVTM, CDR2 ANQGSEA.

About this clone itself: Other DNA sequences in the sample encode the same CDR3. This chain links TRBV6-5 with TRBJ1-1; tentatively, D is TRBD1 (5 bases). The germline V gene encodes CDR1 MNHEY and CDR2 SVGAGI. The germline V and J ends were trimmed by 2 bases and 2 bases, with 6 bases remaining between them. This CDR3 has 13 residues. The CDR3 protein is CASSYGGNTEAFF. Here the CDR3 DNA reads TGTGCCAGCAGTTACGGGGGTAACACTGAAGCTTTCTTT.

This clone has only one observation. The chain couples TRBV5-1 to TRBJ2-2; 8 nucleotides align to TRBD2. J gave up 7 bases and V 4 bases, and 6 bases lay outside the gene matches. The CDR3 consists of 14 residues. Germline assignment: CDR1 SGHRS and CDR2 YFSETQ. This CDR3 reads CASSRAGDVGELFF. In DNA form, the CDR3 reads TGCGCCAGCAGCAGAGCGGGAGACGTCGGGGAGCTGTTTTTT.

J is TRBJ2-2 and V is TRBV5-1; 8 bases align to TRBD1. The length of the CDR3 is 15 residues. J was trimmed by 0 bases and V by 5 bases; bases with no gene match: 3. CDR1 and CDR2 from the germline V gene are SGHRS and YFSETQ. CDR3 nucleotides: TGCGCCAGCAGACCAGGGGGCGCGAACACCGGGGAGCTGTTTTTT. Translated: CASRPGGANTGELFF.

CDR3 coding DNA: TGTGCCAGCAGTTTATCATCGGTCAGGGTCGGGGTCGAGCAGTACTTC. It encodes CASSLSSVRVGVEQYF. V is TRBV28 and J is TRBJ2-7; D possibly matches TRBD1 or TRBD2 (5 bases each). Germline loops: CDR1 MDHEN, CDR2 SYDVKM. V dropped 1 base and J dropped 6 bases, with 19 bases sitting between them. The length of the CDR3 is 16 residues.

The chain couples TRBV11-2 to TRBJ2-2; D call uncertain. Germline V CDR1 and CDR2: SGHAT, FQNNGV. V lost 5 bases, J lost 0 bases, and 7 bases lay in between. This CDR3 contains 14 residues. The CDR3 region has the DNA TGTGCCAGCAGCCCATGGGCGAACACCGGGGAGCTGTTTTTT. Its protein is CASSPWANTGELFF.

In its sample, this clone ranks as medium-sized. The gene calls are TRBV18 and TRBJ2-7; D call uncertain. This CDR3 comprises 15 residues. V lost 6 bases and J lost 2, with 17 bases in between. Germline V CDR1 and CDR2: KGHSH, LQKENI. CDR3 nucleotides: TGTGCCAGCTCCCTGAGTAAGTACGGACCCTACGAGCAGTACTTC. This translates into CASSLSKYGPYEQYF.

This rearrangement joins TRBV14 to TRBJ1-2, with 10 bases that match TRBD1. With 4 bases clipped from V and 5 bases from J, the junction kept 7 bases outside the gene matches. This CDR3 has 15 residues. CDR1 and CDR2 from the germline V gene are SGHDN and FVKESK. CDR3 protein: CASSLPGQGFYGYTF. CDR3 in DNA: TGTGCCAGCAGCCTCCCGGGACAGGGGTTTTATGGCTACACCTTC.

This chain joins TRBV2 and TRBJ2-7; the match to TRBD1 covers 9 bases. Germline CDR1 SNHLY, CDR2 FYNNEI. The CDR3 contains 13 residues. V gave up 6 bases and J gave up 7 bases; unmatched junction bases: 7. CDR3 DNA: TGTGCCAGCAGCCGGGACAGGGCCAAAGAGCAGTACTTC. It is translated as CASSRDRAKEQYF.

J is TRBJ2-3 and V is TRBV11-3; perhaps TRBD1 as D (6 bases). The V gene lost 5 bases and the J gene lost 1 base, with 13 bases spanning the gap. CDR1 and CDR2 from the germline V gene are SGHNT and YENEEA. This CDR3 is built from 15 residues. The CDR3 loop is CASSEQGRGTDTQYF. The CDR3 DNA reads TGTGCCAGCAGCGAACAGGGCCGAGGCACAGATACGCAGTATTTT.

J is TRBJ1-4 and V is TRBV21-1. TRBV21-1 counts as a pseudogene. This CDR3 contains 14 residues. The CDR3 loop reads CASSIVTAEEKLFF. For the CDR3, the DNA is TGTGCCAGCAGCATCGTGACGGCGGAGGAAAAACTGTTTTTT.

The chain couples TRBV5-1 to TRBJ1-1; 8 bases match TRBD1. Trimming at V came to 0 bases and at J to 5 bases, leaving 9 bases not matched to a gene. This CDR3 is 16 amino acids long. CDR1 and CDR2 (germline): SGHRS, YFSETQ. The CDR3 region has the DNA TGCGCCAGCAGCTTGGCCGGGGGCAGGGGGCGTACTGAAGCTTTCTTT. This codes for CASSLAGGRGRTEAFF. The full variable domain, rest sourced from reference TRBV5-1 and TRBJ1-1, is KAGVTQTPRYLIKTRGQQVTLSCSPISGHRSVSWYQQTPGQGLQFLFEYFSETQRNKGNFPGRFSGRQFSNSRSEMNVSTLELGDSALYLCASSLAGGRGRTEAFFGQGTRLTVV.

This chain connects TRBV6-1 to TRBJ2-5; D may be TRBD1 (5 bases). This CDR3 has 15 amino acids. V was pared by 3 bases and J by 4 bases, with 15 bases between. Germline V lookup: CDR1 MNHNS, CDR2 SASEGT. In DNA form, the CDR3 reads TGTGCCAGCAGTGACCTGACAGTGACCTTAGAGACCCAGTACTTC. It is translated as CASSDLTVTLETQYF.

On this clone itself: Compared with germline, one end of the junction differs, possibly owing to a read error. The DNA of the CDR3 is TGTGCTAGCAGCCCCATAGCGGGAGGGCCTAGGGAGACCCAGTACTTC. It specifies CASSPIAGGPRETQYF. The chain couples TRBV7-7 to TRBJ2-5; 11 bases fit TRBD2. The length of the CDR3 is 16 residues. Germline V gives CDR1 SSHAT, CDR2 FNYEAQ (reference sequence).

V and J are TRBV6-5 and TRBJ2-1; D perhaps matches TRBD2 (5 bases). The V and J ends lost 4 bases and 8 bases respectively, with 9 bases between them. The CDR3 length is 12 residues. CDR1 is MNHEY and CDR2 is SVGAGI in the germline V gene. CDR3 coding DNA: TGTGCCAGCAGTTCCTGGGGAGATGAGCAGTTCTTC. It encodes CASSSWGDEQFF.

A few counts support this clone. The chain employs TRBV5-1 and TRBJ1-2, with 11 bases identical to TRBD1. V lost 4 bases to trimming and J lost 4 bases; unmatched junction nucleotides: 3. This CDR3 contains 14 residues. Germline lookup yields CDR1 SGHRS and CDR2 YFSETQ. CDR3 coding DNA: TGCGCCAGCAGCCTGGGGACAGGGGGCTATGGCTACACCTTC. Amino acids: CASSLGTGGYGYTF.

The V gene is TRBV9, the J gene TRBJ2-7, with a possible D match to TRBD1 (5 bases). The V and J ends lost 0 bases and 0 bases respectively, with 16 bases between them. The CDR3 has 17 residues. The germline V gene encodes CDR1 SGDLS and CDR2 YYNGEE. Here the CDR3 reads CASSVGGSGMSSYEQYF. The DNA for the CDR3 is TGTGCCAGCAGCGTAGGGGGCTCAGGGATGAGCTCCTACGAGCAGTACTTC.

This chain joins TRBV27 and TRBJ2-1; D gene unclear. Per the germline V gene, CDR1 is MNHEY and CDR2 is SMNVEV (reference sequence). Deletions cut 4 bases from V and 7 bases from J, with 11 bases between. The CDR3 loop spans 13 amino acids. This chain's CDR3 is CASSSVRDNEQFF. CDR3 sequence (DNA): TGTGCCAGCAGTTCCGTGCGAGATAATGAGCAGTTCTTC.

The CDR3 bases are TGTGCCAGTAGTATAGAGGGACTAGCGGGAGGGCAGAGGAATGAGCAGTTCTTC. This codes for CASSIEGLAGGQRNEQFF. The chain combines TRBV19 with TRBJ2-1, with 16 positions matching TRBD2. CDR1 LNHDA and CDR2 SQIVND come from the germline V gene (reference sequence). V shed 0 bases and J 7 bases; nucleotides not matched to a gene: 6. This CDR3 is built from 18 residues. Looking up the rest from reference TRBV19 and TRBJ2-1 gives the full variable domain: DGGITQSPKYLFRKEGQNVTLSCEQNLNHDAMYWYRQDPGQGLRLIYYSQIVNDFQKGDIAEGYSVSREKKESFPLTVTSAQKNPTAFYLCASSIEGLAGGQRNEQFFGPGTRLTVL.

This clone was seen just once. The chain carries TRBV7-6 and TRBJ2-1, with TRBD2 matching 14 bases. CDR1 is SGHVS, CDR2 FNYEAQ, per germline. V lost 2 bases and J lost 5; bases outside the gene matches: 11. The CDR3 totals 19 residues. CDR3 in DNA: TGTGCCAGCAGCTTAAGGGGACTAGCGGGAGCGGGTTTCCACAATGAGCAGTTCTTC. As protein: CASSLRGLAGAGFHNEQFF.

The chain combines TRBV15 with TRBJ1-1; D gene uncertain. The V end was cut by 4 bases, the J end by 7 bases, with 13 bases between. This CDR3 has 13 residues. CDR1 and CDR2 (germline): LNHNV, YYDKDF (reference sequence). CDR3 coding DNA: TGTGCCACCAGCAAAAACTTTCAGGATGAAGCTTTCTTT. Amino acid sequence: CATSKNFQDEAFF.

This clone was seen a handful of times. The chain uses TRBV18 and TRBJ1-5; D possibly corresponds to TRBD1 (5 bases). Germline V gene data show CDR1 as KGHSH and CDR2 as LQKENI. This CDR3 has 13 residues. V lost 5 bases and J lost 3, with 8 bases in between. The CDR3 coding sequence is TGTGCCAGCTCAGACAGTACCAATCAGCCCCAGCATTTT. Its protein product is CASSDSTNQPQHF.